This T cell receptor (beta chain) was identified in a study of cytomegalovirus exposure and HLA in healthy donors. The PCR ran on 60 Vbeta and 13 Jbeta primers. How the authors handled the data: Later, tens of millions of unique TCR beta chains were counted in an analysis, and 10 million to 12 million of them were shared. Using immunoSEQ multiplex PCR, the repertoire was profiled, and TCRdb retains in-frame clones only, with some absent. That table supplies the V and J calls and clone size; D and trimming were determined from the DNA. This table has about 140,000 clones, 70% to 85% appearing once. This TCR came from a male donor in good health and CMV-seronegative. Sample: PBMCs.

CDR3 in amino acids: CASSLTLDRANEKLFF. The CDR3, as DNA: TGCGCCAGCAGCTTGACTTTGGACAGGGCTAATGAAAAACTGTTTTTT. This rearrangement joins TRBV5-1 to TRBJ1-4, with 8 bases identical to TRBD1. V was clipped by 1 base and J by 3 bases; unmatched bases: 5. The CDR3 sequence is 16 residues long. Per germline, CDR1 SGHRS and CDR2 YFSETQ.